This T cell receptor beta chain emerged from a study of neurological immune-mediated disorders. Study-wide results and limits: Expanded clones shared no CDR3 amino acid sequences across subjects, suggesting private repertoires in all groups. The greatest TCR clonal expansion occurred in HTLV-1-associated myelopathy and the least in multiple sclerosis, which fell below healthy controls.

This clonotype has at least ten counts. Its antigen is currently unknown. The ends were cut back, 2 bases at V and 7 bases at J, with 8 bases in the middle. The CDR3 contains 13 residues. Germline V gene data show CDR1 as MDHEN and CDR2 as SYDVKM. 5'RACE with 10-nucleotide random UMIs generated the cDNA. TCRdb independently ran MiXCR on the 5' RACE reads; one entry per CDR3 protein. The repertoire holds 80,000 or so distinct CDR3 sequences, about 9.5% seen once, with less than 2% in the top ten. The healthy controls volunteered at a blood bank in Maryland, USA. The origin of this receptor is a middle-aged man in good health. The sequenced sample consisted of PBMCs. This chain uses TRBV28 with TRBJ2-2, with D hard to call. The CDR3 here is CASSLTPYGELFF. The CDR3 DNA reads TGTGCCAGCAGTTTAACGCCGTACGGGGAGCTGTTTTTT.